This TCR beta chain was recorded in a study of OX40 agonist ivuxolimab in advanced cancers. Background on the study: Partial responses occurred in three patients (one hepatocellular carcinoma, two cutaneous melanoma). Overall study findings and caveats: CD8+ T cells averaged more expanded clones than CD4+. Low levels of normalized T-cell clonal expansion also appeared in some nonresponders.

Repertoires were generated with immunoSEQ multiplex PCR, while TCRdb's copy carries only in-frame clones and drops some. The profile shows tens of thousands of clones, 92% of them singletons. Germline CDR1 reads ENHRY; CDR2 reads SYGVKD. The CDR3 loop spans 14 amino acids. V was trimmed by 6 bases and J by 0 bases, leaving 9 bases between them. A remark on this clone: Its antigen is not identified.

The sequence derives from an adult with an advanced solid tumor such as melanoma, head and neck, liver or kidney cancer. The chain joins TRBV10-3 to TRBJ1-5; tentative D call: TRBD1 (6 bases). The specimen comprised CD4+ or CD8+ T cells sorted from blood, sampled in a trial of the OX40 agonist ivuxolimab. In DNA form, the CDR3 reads TGTGCCATCAGATCGACAGGTAGCAATCAGCCCCAGCATTTT. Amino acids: CAIRSTGSNQPQHF.